The sequence of this T cell receptor (beta chain) was determined in a study of shared clonotypes between healthy human individuals. CD45RO-negative, CCR7-positively selected cells formed the naive CD8 fraction, excluding terminally differentiated effector memory CD45RA+ cells. Trimming cost V 1 base and J 8 bases; bases outside gene matches: 5. The germline CDR1 and CDR2 sequences are SGHNT and YYREEE (reference sequence). The CDR3 extends over 14 amino acids. To note about this clone: Antigen: not known.

The study, taken as a whole, reports: Non-shared clonotypes showed lower generation probabilities than clonotypes common to all four donors.

The authors loaded 200 ng DNA, 28,000 or so T cell genomes, into sorted-subset replicate PCRs. Generated by immunoSEQ multiplex PCR, the TCRdb table keeps only in-frame clones and is missing some. The sample lists under 1 million clones; around 96% were seen once. The genes are TRBV5-4 and TRBJ1-4; TRBD1 matches at 7 bases. The TCR sequence derives from a man aged 25-45 years in good health. Sample: naive CD8+ T cells sorted from blood. CDR3 nucleotides: TGTGCCAGCAGCTTGACAGGGGACTTGGAAAAACTGTTTTTT. Its protein product is CASSLTGDLEKLFF.